This T cell receptor (beta chain) was identified during a study of OX40 agonist ivuxolimab in advanced cancers. Details on this clone: The antigen is unknown.

The study, taken as a whole, reports: The antigen specificity of the peripheral T cells (those that were expanded) was not determined. With doses of 0.1 to 3.0 mg/kg, CD4+ and CD8+ blood T cells had undergone clonal expansion by week 6.

Assay: immunoSEQ multiplex PCR; the TCRdb copy retains only in-frame clones and omits some. The data show approximately 74,000 clones, roughly nine tenths seen once. Enrollment shut out patients with autoimmune disease history or systemic immunosuppression. Samples of blood were obtained at baseline, on cycle 4 day 1, and on cycle 7 day 1. The sample consisted of CD4+ or CD8+ T cells sorted from blood, taken in a trial of the OX40 agonist ivuxolimab. The source is an adult with an advanced solid tumor such as melanoma, head and neck, liver or kidney cancer.

CDR3 in DNA: TGTGCCAGCAGCTTAGATTCGGGCCACCACAATGAGCAGTTCTTC. Translation gives CASSLDSGHHNEQFF. This chain links TRBV7-8 with TRBJ2-1; D is unclear. This CDR3 is 15 amino acids long. V was cut by 1 base and J by 5 bases, with 12 bases left in between. The germline V gene encodes CDR1 SGHVS and CDR2 FQNEAQ.